This T cell receptor (beta chain) was captured in a study of blood T cell repertoires in COVID-19. This CDR3 is 14 amino acids long. Trimming cost V 4 bases and J 10 bases, with 17 bases left between them. Germline V gene lookup returns CDR1 MGHRA and CDR2 YSYEKL. Using immunoSEQ multiplex PCR, the repertoire was profiled, and TCRdb retains in-frame clones only, with some absent. The table records some 240,000 clones, 82% of them present only once. Material for sequencing was peripheral blood. The rearrangement uses TRBV4-1 and TRBJ2-1; a weak D match, TRBD2 (6 bases). This receptor was identified in a woman in her sixties or seventies with active or convalescent COVID-19. The CDR3 sequence: CASSPPLTSWEQFF. CDR3 sequence (DNA): TGCGCCAGCAGCCCTCCCCTGACTAGTTGGGAGCAGTTCTTC.